This passage covers 11 T cell receptor beta chains from one sample sequenced in a study of human T cells and chemical hapten exposure. Time point noted: pre-sensitization, week 0. Noted treatment: therapeutic diphenylcyclopropenone sensitization with weekly scalp DPC. TCRdb analysed the RACE reads with MiXCR anew, one entry per CDR3 protein. Of under 200,000 distinct CDR3 sequences in the sample, around 30% are singletons; the top ten hold about 2.8%. Sequencing used whole blood, obtained in connection with sensitization to the hapten diphenylcyclopropenone (DPC). These receptors all come from a woman aged 25 to 39 with alopecia areata. Some clones in this sample may be carry-over from other donors' samples.

The gene calls are TRBV3-1 and TRBJ1-1, with D tentatively TRBD1 (5 bases). The CDR3 has 14 amino acids. Germline-derived CDR1 and CDR2 are LGHDT and YNNKEL (reference sequence). The V and J ends lost 3 bases and 4 bases respectively, with 12 bases between them. The CDR3 bases are TGTGCCAGCAGCCACGAGGGGCGGGGCACTGAAGCTTTCTTT. This encodes CASSHEGRGTEAFF.

This clonotype was observed a few times. V usage is TRBV28 and J usage is TRBJ2-1, with no clear D. This CDR3 contains 12 residues. V lost 5 bases to trimming and J lost 6 bases, with 8 bases between them. Germline V lookup: CDR1 MDHEN, CDR2 SYDVKM. The CDR3 spells CASSLPGNEQFF. The CDR3 DNA follows: TGTGCCAGCAGTCTCCCAGGCAATGAGCAGTTCTTC.

CDR3 loop: CASSQAGTGSLTGYTF. The CDR3 DNA is TGCGCCAGCAGCCAAGCCGGGACAGGGAGTCTGACTGGCTACACCTTC. The chain employs TRBV4-1 and TRBJ1-2; 9 positions match TRBD1. V lost 1 base, J lost 7 bases, and 10 bases stayed unmatched. Germline CDR1 and CDR2: MGHRA and YSYEKL. This CDR3 has 16 residues.

In nucleotides, the CDR3 is TGCAGTGCCCCCCAGGCTTTTGGTTTACACACTGAAGCTTTCTTT. Translating it yields CSAPQAFGLHTEAFF. This chain uses TRBV20-1 with TRBJ1-1, with D hard to call. The CDR3 consists of 15 residues. The germline V gene has CDR1 DFQATT and CDR2 SNEGSKA (reference sequence). V was clipped by 6 bases and J by 3 bases, with 20 bases between them.

This clonotype was recorded a few times. The chain links TRBV7-2 to TRBJ1-2; TRBD1 is a possible D gene (6 bases). Trimming removed 3 bases from V and 0 bases from J, with 8 bases in between. The CDR3 length is 14 residues. Germline V CDR1 and CDR2: SGHTA, FQGNSA. The CDR3 DNA reads TGTGCCAGCAGCTTGGGACACGCTAACTATGGCTACACCTTC. Its translation: CASSLGHANYGYTF.

This clonotype was counted at least ten times. The chain uses TRBV5-1 and TRBJ2-3; 7 bases match TRBD1. Unmatched junction bases numbered 2, after V lost 4 bases and J lost 3 bases. The CDR3 has 13 amino acids. The germline V gene encodes CDR1 SGHRS and CDR2 YFSETQ. Written as DNA, the CDR3 is TGCGCCAGCAGCAACAGGGGTACAGATACGCAGTATTTT. Translation: CASSNRGTDTQYF.

This clonotype was seen a few times. The chain combines TRBV12-3 or TRBV12-4 with TRBJ2-4; D is uncertain. The germline V and J ends were trimmed by 3 bases and 0 bases, with 12 bases remaining between them. This CDR3 region has 16 residues. The CDR3 spells CASSFWQALAKNIQYF. The DNA of the CDR3 is TGTGCCAGCAGTTTCTGGCAGGCACTAGCCAAAAACATTCAGTACTTC.

V is TRBV29-1 and J is TRBJ1-1; no definite D call. CDR3 length: 10 amino acids. V lost 7 bases and J lost 7, with 10 bases in between. CDR1 and CDR2 from the germline V gene are SQVTM and ANQGSEA. Here the CDR3 DNA reads TGCAGCGCCCGGTCGAGTGAAGCTTTCTTT. This sequence encodes CSARSSEAFF.

The gene calls are TRBV28 and TRBJ2-3, with 10 bases lining up with TRBD1. The junction had 3 bases not matched to a gene; V was cut back by 5 bases and J by 1 base. CDR1 is MDHEN and CDR2 is SYDVKM in the germline V gene. The length of the CDR3 is 15 residues. The CDR3 spells CASSLGTGGTDTQYF. CDR3 sequence (DNA): TGTGCCAGCAGTCTAGGGACAGGGGGCACAGATACGCAGTATTTT.

The J gene is TRBJ2-5, the V gene TRBV27, with unresolved D. V dropped 5 bases and J dropped 4 bases, with 11 bases sitting between them. The germline CDR1 and CDR2 sequences are MNHEY and SMNVEV (reference sequence). The CDR3 runs 13 residues. The CDR3 protein is CASSPRQRETQYF. The CDR3 bases are TGTGCCAGCAGTCCGCGCCAGAGAGAGACCCAGTACTTC.

This clonotype was detected many times. The rearrangement uses TRBV6-2 or TRBV6-3 and TRBJ2-3, with D hard to call. Germline assignment: CDR1 MNHEY and CDR2 SVGEGT. The length of the CDR3 is 13 residues. V lost 6 bases to trimming and J lost 1 base, with 8 bases between them. As DNA, the CDR3 is TGTGCCAGCAGCCTCCCTGGCACAGATACGCAGTATTTT. This codes for CASSLPGTDTQYF.